This TCR beta chain was sequenced for a study of blood T cell repertoires in COVID-19. Enrolment of Seattle patients took place during active infection, and they were followed longitudinally. The CDR3 has 16 amino acids. The germline V and J ends were trimmed by 0 bases and 3 bases, with 15 bases remaining between them. Per the germline V gene, CDR1 is SGHRS and CDR2 is YFSETQ. Generated by immunoSEQ multiplex PCR, the TCRdb table keeps only in-frame clones and is missing some. Here the sample spans 150,000 to 200,000 clones, about 86% being singletons. This TCR came from an older woman with COVID-19, enrolled during active disease. J is TRBJ1-1 and V is TRBV5-1, with TRBD1 as a possible D gene (5 bases). Sequencing input: peripheral blood. Here the CDR3 reads CASSLAGSGPYTEAFF. Here the CDR3 DNA reads TGCGCCAGCAGCTTGGCCGGGTCAGGGCCCTACACTGAAGCTTTCTTT.